This passage covers 19 T cell receptor beta chains from one sample sequenced in a study of type 1 regulatory T cells. TCRdb ran MiXCR on the reads and lists one entry per CDR3 protein. The table lists some 18,000 distinct CDR3 sequences, about 9.4% of them singletons. The sequencing sample was made of CD4+ T cells, either the whole sample or a sorted fraction (not recorded which). These receptors were obtained from a human donor in good health.

V and J are TRBV19 and TRBJ2-4; D might be TRBD1 (6 bases). Per germline, CDR1 LNHDA and CDR2 SQIVND (reference sequence). CDR3 length: 13 residues. V was pared by 7 bases and J by 1 base, with 8 bases between. The CDR3 is CASNQGAKNIQYF. DNA for the CDR3: TGTGCCAGTAACCAGGGGGCCAAAAACATTCAGTACTTC.

At least ten counts were recorded for this clonotype. This chain uses TRBV6-6 with TRBJ2-7, with 7 bases lining up with TRBD1. Unmatched junction bases numbered 9, after V lost 6 bases and J lost 4 bases. There are 14 residues in the CDR3. Germline-derived CDR1 and CDR2 are MNHNY and SVGAGI (reference sequence). CDR3 residues: CASSKFGTDYEQYF. For the CDR3, the DNA is TGTGCCAGCAGCAAGTTCGGGACAGATTACGAGCAGTACTTC.

This clonotype was detected many times. CDR3 protein: CASSLATDTQYF. DNA for the CDR3: TGTGCCAGCAGCTTGGCCACAGATACGCAGTATTTT. The gene calls are TRBV5-4 and TRBJ2-3; D remains ambiguous. V shed 0 bases and J shed 2 bases, with 1 base lying between them. Looked up from germline, CDR1 is SGHNT and CDR2 is YYREEE (reference sequence). The CDR3 has 12 amino acids.

In the case of this clonotype: A much more abundant neighbour one base away suggests this may be a read error. The chain has TRBV12-2 and TRBJ2-1; the table names TRBD2, a call not compared with the DNA. TRBV12-2 constitutes a pseudogene. CDR3 length equals 15 residues. CDR3 DNA sequence: TGTGCAAGTCGCCAACGTAGCGTGAGTTACAATGAGCAGTTCTTC. Residues: CASRQRSVSYNEQFF.

This clonotype was recorded many times. The V gene is TRBV7-2, the J gene TRBJ2-3; 8 bases are a match to TRBD2. The CDR3 runs 16 residues. Germline V lookup: CDR1 SGHTA, CDR2 FQGNSA. J lost 1 base, V lost 7 bases, and 10 bases had no gene match. In DNA, the CDR3 is TGTGCCAGCACATTAGCGGGGTTAGGGGGCACAGATACGCAGTATTTT. Its translation is CASTLAGLGGTDTQYF.

This clonotype was seen a handful of times. CDR3 loop: CAKIDGLQGYTF. The CDR3 DNA reads TGTGCCAAGATCGACGGCCTTCAGGGCTACACCTTC. V gene TRBV25-1 combines with J gene TRBJ1-2; D unresolved. CDR3 length: 12 residues. Germline CDR1 and CDR2: MGHDK and SYGVNS. V gave up 10 bases and J gave up 8 bases, with 17 bases separating them.

This clonotype was seen repeatedly, ten times or more. The chain has TRBV9 and TRBJ2-7; D is perhaps TRBD1 or TRBD2 (5 bases each). The germline V and J ends were trimmed by 3 bases and 2 bases, with 15 bases remaining between them. CDR1 and CDR2 from the germline V gene are SGDLS and YYNGEE. The CDR3 is 15 residues long. The CDR3 is CASSGGMAGPYEQYF. In DNA, the CDR3 is TGTGCCAGCAGCGGGGGGATGGCGGGCCCCTACGAGCAGTACTTC.

The chain uses TRBV7-2 and TRBJ1-1; D gene unclear. The V and J ends lost 5 bases and 1 base respectively, with 8 bases between them. Germline V gene sequence: CDR1 SGHTA, CDR2 FQGNSA. The CDR3 totals 13 residues. The chain's CDR3 is CASSQRRNTEAFF. CDR3 nucleotide sequence: TGTGCCAGCAGCCAAAGGAGGAACACTGAAGCTTTCTTT.

This clonotype is labeled as medium-sized. The chain recombines TRBV29-1 with TRBJ2-1; D call uncertain. Germline V lookup: CDR1 SQVTM, CDR2 ANQGSEA. The CDR3 consists of 13 residues. The V gene lost 0 bases and the J gene lost 4 bases, with 7 bases spanning the gap. CDR3 nucleotides: TGCAGCGTTGAAGATCCCATGTACAATGAGCAGTTCTTC. It codes for CSVEDPMYNEQFF.

For this clonotype: One junction end does not reproduce the germline sequence, and a read error may be involved. The V gene is TRBV20-1, the J gene TRBJ2-3, with unresolved D. Germline-derived CDR1 and CDR2 are DFQATT and SNEGSKA (reference sequence). The CDR3 extends over 14 amino acids. CDR3 DNA: TGCAGTGCATCCGGTGCACTGGGCACAGATACGCGGTATTTT. Translated, it gives CSASGALGTDTRYF.

The rearrangement links TRBV20-1 to TRBJ2-2; TRBD1 or TRBD2 may be the D gene (5 bases each). The CDR3 runs 14 residues. V was trimmed by 2 bases and J by 4 bases, leaving 11 bases between them. Germline values: CDR1 DFQATT, CDR2 SNEGSKA (reference sequence). This CDR3 reads CSARLPGGTGELFF. DNA of the CDR3: TGCAGTGCTAGATTGCCTGGGGGCACCGGGGAGCTGTTTTTT.

This clonotype showed up many times. V and J are TRBV5-1 and TRBJ2-5; D not certain. The CDR3 spans 12 residues. Germline V gene sequence: CDR1 SGHRS, CDR2 YFSETQ. Trimming pared 5 bases from V and 5 bases from J, leaving 10 bases between. CDR3: CASRLIKETQYF. In DNA, the CDR3 is TGCGCCAGCAGGCTAATAAAGGAGACCCAGTACTTC.

Concerning this clonotype: Possible read error: a much larger clone is one base away. This chain joins TRBV4-1 and TRBJ2-1; D remains ambiguous. CDR3 length: 13 residues. The germline V gene has CDR1 MGHRA and CDR2 YSYEKL. V lost 0 bases and J lost 9, with 9 bases in between. In DNA form, the CDR3 reads TGCGCCAGCAGCCAAGAGGAGAGACGTGAGCAGTTCTTC. This translates into CASSQEERREQFF.

In its sample, this clonotype was seen a few times. The rearrangement joins TRBV5-1 to TRBJ2-7; D may be TRBD1 or TRBD2 (5 bases each). Between the trimmed V and J ends, which lost 3 bases and 5 bases, there was a span of 18 bases. The germline V gene encodes CDR1 SGHRS and CDR2 YFSETQ. The CDR3 has 15 residues. In DNA form, the CDR3 reads TGCGCCAGCAGCTCAGACGGGCAGGGAGTCCACGAGCAGTACTTC. It specifies CASSSDGQGVHEQYF. Full variable domain (outside the CDR3, taken from reference TRBV5-1 and TRBJ2-7): KAGVTQTPRYLIKTRGQQVTLSCSPISGHRSVSWYQQTPGQGLQFLFEYFSETQRNKGNFPGRFSGRQFSNSRSEMNVSTLELGDSALYLCASSSDGQGVHEQYFGPGTRLTVT.

The sample holds a few counts of this clonotype. The chain recombines TRBV7-9 with TRBJ2-7, with TRBD1 matching over 7 bases. CDR1 SEHNR and CDR2 FQNEAQ come from the germline V gene (reference sequence). This CDR3 contains 14 residues. The J segment lost 5 bases and the V segment lost 6 bases, leaving 10 bases of the junction unmatched. This CDR3 is CASSFGQGVHEQYF. Written as DNA, the CDR3 is TGTGCCAGCAGTTTTGGCCAGGGGGTCCACGAGCAGTACTTC.

This clonotype is termed medium-sized. The CDR3 sequence is CASSATTGPGTQYF. The DNA for the CDR3 is TGTGCCAGCAGCGCGACGACAGGGCCGGGGACCCAGTACTTC. The chain couples TRBV11-2 to TRBJ2-5; 7 bases line up with TRBD1. CDR1 and CDR2 from the germline V gene are SGHAT and FQNNGV. V lost 5 bases, J lost 7 bases, and 10 bases stayed unmatched. CDR3 length: 14 residues.

This clonotype appeared many times. V and J are TRBV9 and TRBJ2-7; 11 bases fit TRBD2. Germline V lookup: CDR1 SGDLS, CDR2 YYNGEE. The CDR3 runs to 16 residues. The ends lost 3 bases at V and 1 base at J; junction bases unmatched: 6. The CDR3 nucleotides are TGTGCCAGCAGCGCCCTCGGGACTAGCGGATCCTACGAGCAGTACTTC. Translating it yields CASSALGTSGSYEQYF.

This clonotype was seen repeatedly, ten times or more. V usage is TRBV24-1 and J usage is TRBJ1-5, with unresolved D. The CDR3 has 12 residues. Trimming took 3 bases from V and 5 from J, leaving 4 bases between them. Germline-derived CDR1 and CDR2 are KGHDR and SFDVKD. The CDR3, as DNA: TGTGCCACCAGTGATGCAGATCAGCCCCAGCATTTT. Translated, it gives CATSDADQPQHF.

The chain joins TRBV7-2 to TRBJ2-5; D remains unclear. Trimming cost V 5 bases and J 4 bases, with 8 bases left between them. This CDR3 spans 12 amino acids. In germline, CDR1 is SGHTA, CDR2 FQGNSA. CDR3 loop: CASSQQLETQYF. CDR3 coding DNA: TGTGCCAGCAGCCAACAATTAGAGACCCAGTACTTC.